This T cell receptor (beta chain) was obtained from a study of blood T cell repertoires in COVID-19. In the source study's methods: How many nucleated cells were present was estimated from reference gene primer amplification. The data were produced by immunoSEQ multiplex PCR, yet TCRdb's version contains in-frame clones alone and is incomplete. V and J calls and clone size come straight from that table; D and trimming were deduced from the DNA. The sample yields about 52,000 clones, approximately 82% seen once. This CDR3 is 14 amino acids long. The V gene's germline CDR1 is LNHNV and CDR2 YYDKDF (reference sequence). V lost 4 bases to trimming and J lost 6 bases; unmatched junction nucleotides: 6.

The gene calls are TRBV15 and TRBJ1-2, with 9 bases fitting TRBD1. Sample: peripheral blood. This receptor was taken from a man between 65 and 85 years old with active COVID-19. CDR3 amino acids: CATSTRRTGDGYTF. CDR3 sequence (DNA): TGTGCCACCAGCACGCGCCGGACAGGGGATGGCTACACCTTC.